A selection of T cell receptor beta chains follows, all from one sample in a study of cytomegalovirus exposure and HLA in healthy donors. Sequencing was performed with immunoSEQ multiplex PCR; in TCRdb, only in-frame clones are kept and a portion is missing. This sample has under 95,000 clones, with around four fifths found just once. Sequencing was carried out using PBMCs. These receptor sequences come from a boy aged 5-17 years in good health and CMV-seronegative. CDR3s include the opening cysteine and the closing phenylalanine or tryptophan. The D gene is left open where the match is weak. The size entry is marked missing in some rows and otherwise reads once, few, many or a size class.

TRBJ2-3	-	TRBD1	TRBV2	CASSEGGGTGGFRCGTDTQYF	TGTGCCAGCAGTGAAGGGGGGGGGACAGGGGGCTTCCGTTGTGGCACAGATACGCAGTATTTT
TRBJ1-1	-	-	TRBV7-6	CASSPGEGAFF	TGTGCCAGCAGCCCGGGCGAGGGAGCTTTCTTT
TRBJ2-1	-	TRBD1	TRBV19	CASSWGQGGSEQFF	TGTGCCAGTAGCTGGGGACAGGGGGGAAGCGAGCAGTTCTTC
TRBJ2-1	-	-	TRBV9	CASSVAGVTDEQFF	TGTGCCAGCAGCGTAGCGGGAGTAACGGATGAGCAGTTCTTC
TRBJ2-7	-	-	TRBV6-1	CASSEDRSNWYEQYF	TGTGCCAGCAGTGAAGACAGAAGCAATTGGTACGAGCAGTACTTC
TRBJ1-3	-	TRBD1	TRBV30	CAWSTGEGNTIYF	TGTGCCTGGAGTACAGGGGAGGGAAACACCATATATTTT
TRBJ2-7	-	TRBD2	TRBV4-2	CASSQEIAGDSYEQYF	TGTGCCAGCAGCCAAGAAATAGCGGGAGACTCCTACGAGCAGTACTTC
TRBJ2-3	few	-	TRBV7-3	CASSGGLEITQYF	TGTGCCAGCAGCGGAGGGCTAGAAATTACGCAGTATTTT
TRBJ1-1	-	-	TRBV19	CASSMGRGTEAFF	TGTGCCAGTAGTATGGGCAGGGGAACTGAAGCTTTCTTT
TRBJ1-1	-	-	TRBV28	CASSVFTGRNTEAFF	TGTGCCAGCAGTGTTTTTACCGGGAGGAACACTGAAGCTTTCTTT
TRBJ1-3	-	-	TRBV6-1	CASYALDRSGNTIYF	TGTGCCAGCTACGCTCTTGACAGGTCTGGAAACACCATATATTTT
TRBJ2-3	-	-	TRBV6-4	CASSDSGDGTDTQYF	TGTGCCAGCAGTGACTCGGGAGATGGCACAGATACGCAGTATTTT
TRBJ1-5	-	TRBD1	TRBV7-2	CASSLAQGGNQPQHF	TGTGCCAGCAGCTTAGCACAGGGGGGCAATCAGCCCCAGCATTTT
TRBJ1-6	-	-	TRBV27	CASSLVHRETSPLHF	TGTGCCAGCAGTTTAGTTCACAGGGAGACTTCACCCCTCCACTTT